The present TCR beta chain was sequenced within a study of vaccination effects on CD4 cells after COVID-19. To note about this clone: Its antigen is currently unknown.

CDR1 is SGHNT, CDR2 YYREEE, per germline (reference sequence). V gave up 3 bases and J gave up 6 bases; unmatched junction bases: 7. This CDR3 contains 14 residues. ViraFEST assay sequencing came after antigen-specific CD4+ T cells were expanded with viral peptide pools. Subsequent to a culture period of more than 8 days, CD4+ T cells were isolated. Absence of prior SARS-CoV-2 infection characterized the vaccine recipients, who showed negative nucleocapsid antibodies. Clones were read by immunoSEQ multiplex PCR, and TCRdb kept only the in-frame ones, dropping some. The sample holds around 23,000 clones, 76% seen once.

The sequences come from CD4+ T cells from PBMCs cultured with HCoV-NL63 spike peptides, collected before COVID-19 vaccination. The chain uses TRBV5-4 and TRBJ2-7; 9 bases map to TRBD1. The source is a human donor who received a COVID-19 vaccine. CDR3 sequence reads: CASSYRTGEREQYF. CDR3 bases: TGTGCCAGCAGCTACAGGACAGGGGAGCGCGAGCAGTACTTC.